This T cell receptor (beta chain) emerged from a study of post-analysis software for immune sequencing data. Study-level points and caveats: Samples sharing a preparation batch grouped tightly together when assessed by F measure. About 5 TRBV segments were significantly more frequent in patients than in controls. TRBV5-6, TRBV5-1 and TRBV20-1 were among these segments.

V gave up 0 bases and J gave up 3 bases, with 9 bases separating them. Germline V gene sequence: CDR1 GTSNPN, CDR2 SVGIG (reference sequence). The CDR3 is made up of 13 amino acids. This clonotype showed up just once. Its target is not known. Carried by the TCR beta cDNA libraries were unique molecular identifiers. T cells numbering roughly 0.95 to 11 million gave rise to roughly 0.5 million cDNA molecules. TCRdb used MiXCR to reprocess the PCR reads, holding one entry per CDR3 protein. Among 700,000 to 900,000 distinct CDR3 sequences listed, 35% to 55% were seen once. Sequences were obtained from blood. This clonotype was obtained from a girl aged 10 to 17 with multiple sclerosis. The chain employs TRBV30 and TRBJ2-7; possibly TRBD2 for D (5 bases). The CDR3 nucleotides are TGTGCCTGGAGTGTCGGGGATCTCTACGAGCAGTACTTC. This encodes CAWSVGDLYEQYF.